This T cell receptor (beta chain) stems from a study of siplizumab effects on memory and regulatory T cells (dated by TCRdb to the late 2010s). Regarding the research as a whole: The study examined how the anti-CD2 antibody siplizumab affects alloreactive T-cell subsets in allogeneic mixed lymphocyte reactions built from human PBMCs. Overall study outcomes, separate from this receptor: Sequences below about 10^-5 frequency were poorly captured, so only a minor fraction of alloreactive clones could be mapped to unstimulated subsets. Siplizumab significantly reduced the cumulative frequency of alloreactive sequences traceable to unstimulated CD4+ memory T cells. A naive or memory phenotype could not be assigned to roughly 75-96% of proliferating CD4+ or CD8+ clones. Unstimulated naive T cells appeared more diverse than memory T cells, and naive cells seemed to contribute substantially to the alloresponse. Among mappable alloreactive CD4+ clones, the Treg-derived fraction averaged about 75% with siplizumab versus 25% to 30% in control reactions. No functional confirmation was obtained for the suppressive function of proliferating Tregs from siplizumab cultures.

With regard to this clone: The target of this receptor is not known. Per-base qualities were not stored, and no clone one base away is much larger.

Libraries were made using the immunoSEQ multiplex PCR assay. Around 100,000 TCR templates per sample were assayed by the deep sequencing platform. Genomic DNA extracted from sorted T cells was the material used for TCRbeta CDR3 sequencing. Processing in the source paper ran as follows. The R programming language was used for the clonal analysis of the TCRbeta CDR3 data. Alloreactive CD4+ and CD8+ clones were identified by comparing unstimulated samples to CFSE-low samples taken after the reaction. Regulatory or non-regulatory origin was assigned to alloreactive CD4+ clones by matching of sequences to sorted unstimulated Treg and non-Treg repertoires. The source is immuneACCESS, and TCRdb retained only in-frame sequences with V and J called. Part of the clones is not carried over; for the studies checked, unresolved V genes explain less than half of this, and the remainder is unexplained. V and J calls and clone size follow that table, whereas D and trimming were derived from the DNA. The sample contains around 100,000 clones, approximately 95% of them found a single time. Approximately 0.31% of the sample goes to the ten largest clones.

Sorted unstimulated T cells and proliferating T cells recovered from mixed lymphocyte reactions underwent TCRbeta CDR3 sequencing. Fresh whole blood from roughly ten HLA-typed healthy donors served as the source for isolating PBMCs. To map where alloreactive clones came from, CD4+ non-regulatory T cells in the unstimulated state were FACS-sorted. V and J are truncated by 4 bases and 1 base respectively, leaving an intervening sequence of 13 bases. The CDR3, cysteine through phenylalanine, is 15 amino acids long. The entry retains the CDR3 DNA only, 45 bases that are in frame from base 1. CDR1 and CDR2, looked up from the germline V gene, are SGHRS and YFSETQ.

The receptor was isolated from a human donor in good health. The chain is encoded by TRBV5-1 joined to TRBJ2-3; the D element might be TRBD1 or TRBD2, as each aligns at 6 bases. Sequences were obtained from non-Treg CD4+ T cells sorted from blood. This specimen's cell subset or site label, interpreted: FACS-sorted unstimulated CD4+ non-regulatory T cells. The bases read TGCGCCAGCAGCACCCCGGGGGCGCGCACAGATACGCAGTATTTT. Translated, it gives CASSTPGARTDTQYF.